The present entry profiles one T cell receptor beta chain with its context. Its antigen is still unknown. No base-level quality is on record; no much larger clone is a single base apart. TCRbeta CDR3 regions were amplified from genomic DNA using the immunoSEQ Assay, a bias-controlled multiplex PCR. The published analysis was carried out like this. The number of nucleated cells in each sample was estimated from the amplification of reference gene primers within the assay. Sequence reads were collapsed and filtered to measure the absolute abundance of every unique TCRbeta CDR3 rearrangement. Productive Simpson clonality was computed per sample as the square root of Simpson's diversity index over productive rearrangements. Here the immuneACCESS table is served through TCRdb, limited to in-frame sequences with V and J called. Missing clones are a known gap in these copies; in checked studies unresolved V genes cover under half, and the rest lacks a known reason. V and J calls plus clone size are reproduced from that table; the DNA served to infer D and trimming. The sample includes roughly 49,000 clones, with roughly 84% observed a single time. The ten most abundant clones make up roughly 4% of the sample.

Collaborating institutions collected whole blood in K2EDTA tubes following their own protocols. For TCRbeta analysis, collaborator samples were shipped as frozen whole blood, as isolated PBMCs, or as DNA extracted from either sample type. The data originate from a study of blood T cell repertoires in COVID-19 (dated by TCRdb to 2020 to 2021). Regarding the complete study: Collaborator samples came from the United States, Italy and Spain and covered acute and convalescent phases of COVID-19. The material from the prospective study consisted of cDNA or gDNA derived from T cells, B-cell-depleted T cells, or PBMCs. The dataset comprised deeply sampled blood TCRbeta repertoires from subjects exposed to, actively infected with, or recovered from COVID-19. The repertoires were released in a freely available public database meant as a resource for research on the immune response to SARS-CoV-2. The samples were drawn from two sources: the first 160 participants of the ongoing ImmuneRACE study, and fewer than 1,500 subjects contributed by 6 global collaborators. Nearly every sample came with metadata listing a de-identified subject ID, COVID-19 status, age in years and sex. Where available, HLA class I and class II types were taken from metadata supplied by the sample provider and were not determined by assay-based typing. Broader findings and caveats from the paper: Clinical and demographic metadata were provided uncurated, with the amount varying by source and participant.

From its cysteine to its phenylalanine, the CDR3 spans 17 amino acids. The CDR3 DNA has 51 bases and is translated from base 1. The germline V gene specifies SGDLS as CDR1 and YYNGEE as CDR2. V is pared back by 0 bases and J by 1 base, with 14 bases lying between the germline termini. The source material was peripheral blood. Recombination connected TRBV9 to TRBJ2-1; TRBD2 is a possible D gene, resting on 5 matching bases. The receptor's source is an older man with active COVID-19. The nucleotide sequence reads TGTGCCAGCAGCGTAGGTCACGGCGGGTTTTCCTACAATGAGCAGTTCTTC. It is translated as CASSVGHGGFSYNEQFF.